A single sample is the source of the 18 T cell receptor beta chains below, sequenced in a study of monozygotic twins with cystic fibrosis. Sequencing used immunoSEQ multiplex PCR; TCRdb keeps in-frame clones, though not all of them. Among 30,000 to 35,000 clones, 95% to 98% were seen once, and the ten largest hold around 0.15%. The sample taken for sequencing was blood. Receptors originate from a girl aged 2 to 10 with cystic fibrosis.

Written as DNA, the CDR3 is TGTGCCAGCAGCCAAGCCCAGCGGGCCGGTGAGCAGTTCTTC. This translates into CASSQAQRAGEQFF. The chain recombines TRBV14 with TRBJ2-1; TRBD2 might be the D (6 bases). The length of the CDR3 is 14 residues. V lost 1 base and J 9 bases, leaving 13 bases between the germline ends. The V gene's germline CDR1 is SGHDN and CDR2 FVKESK.

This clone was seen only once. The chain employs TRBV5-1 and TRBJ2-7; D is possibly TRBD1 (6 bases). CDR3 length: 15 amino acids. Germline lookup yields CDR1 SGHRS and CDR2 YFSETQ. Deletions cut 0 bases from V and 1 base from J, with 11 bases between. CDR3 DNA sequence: TGCGCCAGCAGCTTGGAGGCAGGGGATTCCTACGAGCAGTACTTC. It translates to CASSLEAGDSYEQYF.

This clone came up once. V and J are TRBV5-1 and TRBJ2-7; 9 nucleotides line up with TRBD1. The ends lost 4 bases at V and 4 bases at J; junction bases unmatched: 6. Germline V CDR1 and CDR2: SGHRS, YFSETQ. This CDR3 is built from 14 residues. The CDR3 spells CASSRDRDPYEQYF. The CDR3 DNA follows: TGCGCCAGCAGCCGGGACAGGGATCCGTACGAGCAGTACTTC. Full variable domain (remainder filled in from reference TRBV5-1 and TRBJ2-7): KAGVTQTPRYLIKTRGQQVTLSCSPISGHRSVSWYQQTPGQGLQFLFEYFSETQRNKGNFPGRFSGRQFSNSRSEMNVSTLELGDSALYLCASSRDRDPYEQYFGPGTRLTVT.

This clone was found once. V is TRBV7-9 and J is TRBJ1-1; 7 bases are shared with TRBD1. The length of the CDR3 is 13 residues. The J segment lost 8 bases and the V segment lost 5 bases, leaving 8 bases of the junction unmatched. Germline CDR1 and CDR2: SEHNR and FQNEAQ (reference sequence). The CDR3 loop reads CASSRRQGSEAFF. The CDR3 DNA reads TGTGCCAGCAGCCGCAGACAGGGTTCGGAAGCTTTCTTT.

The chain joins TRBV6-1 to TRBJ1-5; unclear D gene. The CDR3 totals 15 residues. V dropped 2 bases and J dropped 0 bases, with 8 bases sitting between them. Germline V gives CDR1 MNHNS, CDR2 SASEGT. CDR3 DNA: TGTGCCAGCAGTGAAATGGGGTTTAGCAATCAGCCCCAGCATTTT. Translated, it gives CASSEMGFSNQPQHF.

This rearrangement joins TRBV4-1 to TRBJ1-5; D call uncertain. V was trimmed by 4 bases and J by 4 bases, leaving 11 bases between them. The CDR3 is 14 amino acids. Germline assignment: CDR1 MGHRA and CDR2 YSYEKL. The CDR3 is CASSLNQDNQPQHF. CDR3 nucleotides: TGCGCCAGCAGCCTTAATCAGGATAATCAGCCCCAGCATTTT.

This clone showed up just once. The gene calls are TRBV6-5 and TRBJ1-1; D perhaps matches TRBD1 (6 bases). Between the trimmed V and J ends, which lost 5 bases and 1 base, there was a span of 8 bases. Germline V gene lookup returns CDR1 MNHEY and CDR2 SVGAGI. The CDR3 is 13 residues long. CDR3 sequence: CASSRDTNTEAFF. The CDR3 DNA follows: TGTGCCAGCAGTCGGGACACGAACACTGAAGCTTTCTTT.

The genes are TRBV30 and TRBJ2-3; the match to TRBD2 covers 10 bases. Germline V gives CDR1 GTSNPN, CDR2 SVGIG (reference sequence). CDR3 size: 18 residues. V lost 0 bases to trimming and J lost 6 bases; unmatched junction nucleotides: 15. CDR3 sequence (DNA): TGTGCCTGGAGTGTACGGCGGTCGGTAGCGGGAGGTGGGGATACGCAGTATTTT. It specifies CAWSVRRSVAGGGDTQYF.

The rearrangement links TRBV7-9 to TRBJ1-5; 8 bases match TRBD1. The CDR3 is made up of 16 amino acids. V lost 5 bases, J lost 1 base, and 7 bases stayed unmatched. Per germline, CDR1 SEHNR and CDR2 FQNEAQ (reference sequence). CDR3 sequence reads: CASSPSGGSSNQPQHF. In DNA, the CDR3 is TGTGCCAGCAGCCCATCAGGGGGCTCGAGCAATCAGCCCCAGCATTTT. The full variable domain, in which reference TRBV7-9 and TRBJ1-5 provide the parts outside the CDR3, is DTGVSQNPRHKITKRGQNVTFRCDPISEHNRLYWYRQTLGQGPEFLTYFQNEAQLEKSRLLSDRFSAERPKGSFSTLEIQRTEQGDSAMYLCASSPSGGSSNQPQHFGDGTRLSIL.

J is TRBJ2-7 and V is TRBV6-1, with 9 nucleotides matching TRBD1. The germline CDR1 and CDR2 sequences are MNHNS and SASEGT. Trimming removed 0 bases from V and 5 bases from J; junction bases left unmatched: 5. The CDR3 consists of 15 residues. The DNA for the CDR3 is TGTGCCAGCAGTGAAGCCCGGGACAGGGTGCACGAGCAGTACTTC. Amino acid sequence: CASSEARDRVHEQYF.

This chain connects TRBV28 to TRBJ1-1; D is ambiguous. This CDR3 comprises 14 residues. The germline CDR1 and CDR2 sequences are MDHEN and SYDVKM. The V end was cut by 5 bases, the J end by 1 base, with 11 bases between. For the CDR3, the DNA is TGTGCCAGCAGTCGAGGACGGAGGAACACTGAAGCTTTCTTT. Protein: CASSRGRRNTEAFF.

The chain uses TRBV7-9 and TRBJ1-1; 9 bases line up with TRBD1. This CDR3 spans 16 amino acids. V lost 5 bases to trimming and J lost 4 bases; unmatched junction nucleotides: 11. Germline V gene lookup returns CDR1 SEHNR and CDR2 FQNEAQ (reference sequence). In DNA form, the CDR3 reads TGTGCCAGCAGCCACCGACAGGGGGTAGAATTCACTGAAGCTTTCTTT. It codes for CASSHRQGVEFTEAFF. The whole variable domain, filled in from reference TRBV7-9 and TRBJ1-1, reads DTGVSQNPRHKITKRGQNVTFRCDPISEHNRLYWYRQTLGQGPEFLTYFQNEAQLEKSRLLSDRFSAERPKGSFSTLEIQRTEQGDSAMYLCASSHRQGVEFTEAFFGQGTRLTVV.

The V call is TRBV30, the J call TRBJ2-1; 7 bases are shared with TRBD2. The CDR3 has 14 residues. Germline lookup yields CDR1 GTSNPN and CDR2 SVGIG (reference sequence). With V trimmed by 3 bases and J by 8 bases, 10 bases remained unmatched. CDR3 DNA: TGTGCCTGGAGGCGCATTGGGAGGGGAGATGAGCAGTTCTTC. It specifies CAWRRIGRGDEQFF.

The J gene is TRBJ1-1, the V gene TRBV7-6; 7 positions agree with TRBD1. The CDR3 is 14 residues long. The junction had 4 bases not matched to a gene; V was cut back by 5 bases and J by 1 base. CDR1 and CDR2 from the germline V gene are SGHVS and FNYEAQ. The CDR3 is CASSPGQKNTEAFF. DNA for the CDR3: TGTGCCAGCAGCCCGGGACAGAAGAACACTGAAGCTTTCTTT. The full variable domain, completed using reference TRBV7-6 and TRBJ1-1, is GAGVSQSPRYKVTKRGQDVALRCDPISGHVSLYWYRQALGQGPEFLTYFNYEAQQDKSGLPNDRFSAERPEGSISTLTIQRTEQRDSAMYRCASSPGQKNTEAFFGQGTRLTVV.

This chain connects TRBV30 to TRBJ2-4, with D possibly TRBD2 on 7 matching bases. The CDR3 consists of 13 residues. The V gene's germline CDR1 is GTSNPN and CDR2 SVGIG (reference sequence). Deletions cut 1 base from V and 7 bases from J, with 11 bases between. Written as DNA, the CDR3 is TGTGCCTGGAGTGCCAGGGGAGGGAACATTCAGTACTTC. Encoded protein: CAWSARGGNIQYF.

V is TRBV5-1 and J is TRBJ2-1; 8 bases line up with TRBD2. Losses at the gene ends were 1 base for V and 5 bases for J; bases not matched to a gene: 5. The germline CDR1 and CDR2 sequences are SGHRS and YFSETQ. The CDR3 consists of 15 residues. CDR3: CASSLQLADNNEQFF. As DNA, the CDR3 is TGCGCCAGCAGCTTGCAACTAGCGGACAACAATGAGCAGTTCTTC.

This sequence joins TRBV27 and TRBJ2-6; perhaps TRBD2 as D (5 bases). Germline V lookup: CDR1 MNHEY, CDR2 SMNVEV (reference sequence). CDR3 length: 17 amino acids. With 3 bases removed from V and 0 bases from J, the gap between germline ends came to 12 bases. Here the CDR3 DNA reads TGTGCCAGCAGTTTCGCGGGCAAGAGCTCTGGGGCCAACGTCCTGACTTTC. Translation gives CASSFAGKSSGANVLTF.

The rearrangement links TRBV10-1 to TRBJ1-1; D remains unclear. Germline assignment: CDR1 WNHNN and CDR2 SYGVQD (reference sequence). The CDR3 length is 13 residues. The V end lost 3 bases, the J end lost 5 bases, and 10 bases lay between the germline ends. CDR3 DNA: TGCGCCAGCAGTGAAGGTGGGGTTACTGAAGCTTTCTTT. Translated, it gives CASSEGGVTEAFF.